A single sample gave rise to the 7 T cell receptor beta chains below, sequenced in a study of blood T cell repertoires in COVID-19. Some clones are missing from TCRdb's copy, which holds only in-frame ones; the method was immunoSEQ multiplex PCR. The data contain about 70,000 clones, approximately 83% of them singletons. The sequencing sample was made of peripheral blood. The receptor set was obtained from a human donor in a cohort sampled during active COVID-19.

J is TRBJ2-5 and V is TRBV11-3; D ambiguous. Germline loops: CDR1 SGHNT, CDR2 YENEEA. The CDR3 has 13 residues. V lost 5 bases to trimming and J lost 4 bases, with 11 bases between them. CDR3 region: CASSRMLGETQYF. The CDR3, as DNA: TGTGCCAGCAGCCGGATGCTAGGAGAGACCCAGTACTTC.

The chain couples TRBV28 to TRBJ2-5; 7 bases agree with TRBD2. This CDR3 is 16 amino acids long. Looked up from germline, CDR1 is MDHEN and CDR2 is SYDVKM. The V and J ends lost 3 bases and 0 bases, in that order; junction bases with no gene match: 7. This CDR3 is CASSLVNGGYQETQYF. CDR3 DNA sequence: TGTGCCAGCAGTTTGGTAAACGGGGGGTACCAAGAGACCCAGTACTTC.

The chain has TRBV28 and TRBJ1-4; tentative D call: TRBD1 (5 bases). The CDR3 sequence is 16 residues long. Trimming pared 5 bases from V and 8 bases from J, leaving 21 bases between. Germline V lookup: CDR1 MDHEN, CDR2 SYDVKM. This chain's CDR3 is CASSVPGTGGYEKLFF. The CDR3 bases are TGTGCCAGCAGTGTACCCGGGACCGGAGGGTACGAAAAACTGTTTTTT.

This clone was recorded a few times. This chain joins TRBV7-9 and TRBJ1-3; 8 bases fit TRBD1. V lost 2 bases to trimming and J lost 15 bases; unmatched junction nucleotides: 6. The germline CDR1 and CDR2 sequences are SEHNR and FQNEAQ (reference sequence). The CDR3 is made up of 12 amino acids. This CDR3 is CASSLSGQGGYF. CDR3 bases: TGTGCCAGCAGCTTATCCGGACAGGGAGGATATTTT. The full variable domain, completed using reference TRBV7-9 and TRBJ1-3, is DTGVSQNPRHKITKRGQNVTFRCDPISEHNRLYWYRQTLGQGPEFLTYFQNEAQLEKSRLLSDRFSAERPKGSFSTLEIQRTEQGDSAMYLCASSLSGQGGYFGEGSWLTVV.

This rearrangement joins TRBV6-4 to TRBJ2-1, with TRBD1 matching over 11 bases. The CDR3 has 16 residues. V shed 5 bases and J 5 bases; nucleotides not matched to a gene: 8. CDR1 is MRHNA and CDR2 is SNTAGT in the germline V gene. The CDR3 nucleotides are TGTGCCAGCAGTAGAACGGACAGGGGGCGCAACAATGAGCAGTTCTTC. This translates into CASSRTDRGRNNEQFF.

This chain connects TRBV19 to TRBJ2-1, with D possibly being TRBD2 (6 bases). This CDR3 region has 15 residues. The germline gives CDR1 LNHDA, CDR2 SQIVND (reference sequence). Trimming took 2 bases from V and 7 from J, leaving 15 bases between them. DNA of the CDR3: TGTGCCAGTAGTATATCCCTGGCCGCGGGGAATGAGCAGTTCTTC. It specifies CASSISLAAGNEQFF.

This clone was detected once. V gene TRBV2 combines with J gene TRBJ1-4, with D unclear. V was pared by 8 bases and J by 8 bases, with 12 bases between. Germline CDR1 is SNHLY and CDR2 is FYNNEI. This CDR3 is built from 12 residues. In DNA form, the CDR3 reads TGTGCCAGCTCGCGGAGAAACGAAAAACTGTTTTTT. Translated: CASSRRNEKLFF.